Following are 26 T cell receptor beta chains from one sample sequenced in a study of Ad26.COV2.S vaccination and SARS-CoV-2 variants. This table comes from immunoSEQ multiplex PCR, and its TCRdb copy is limited to in-frame clones, with some not included. The sample records just over 350,000 clones, roughly 94% being singletons. Sequenced here: peripheral blood, sampled after recovery from COVID-19. These receptors originate from a human donor who had recovered from COVID-19.

This clone was found a few times. The V and J genes are TRBV4-1 and TRBJ2-1; TRBD2 matches 8 bases. Germline V CDR1 and CDR2: MGHRA, YSYEKL. Losses at the gene ends were 5 bases for V and 0 bases for J; bases not matched to a gene: 18. The CDR3 loop spans 20 amino acids. The CDR3 nucleotides are TGCGCCAGCAGCACCAAGAGCGTCCTTGGTGGGACTAGCTCCTACAATGAGCAGTTCTTC. The encoded protein is CASSTKSVLGGTSSYNEQFF.

The chain joins TRBV7-9 to TRBJ2-1; D is uncertain. V was pared by 4 bases and J by 10 bases, with 8 bases between. CDR1 is SEHNR, CDR2 FQNEAQ, per germline (reference sequence). CDR3 length: 11 residues. In DNA form, the CDR3 reads TGTGCCAGCAGCTCCGAAGGCGAGCAGTTCTTC. This sequence encodes CASSSEGEQFF.

The chain employs TRBV5-4 and TRBJ1-1; D unclear. Trimming removed 0 bases at V and 0 bases at J, with 3 bases between. This CDR3 is built from 13 residues. CDR1 is SGHNT, CDR2 YYREEE, per germline (reference sequence). The CDR3 is CASSLAVNTEAFF. In DNA form, the CDR3 reads TGTGCCAGCAGCTTGGCGGTGAACACTGAAGCTTTCTTT. Filled out from reference TRBV5-4 and TRBJ1-1, the complete variable domain reads ETGVTQSPTHLIKTRGQQVTLRCSSQSGHNTVSWYQQALGQGPQFIFQYYREEENGRGNFPPRFSGLQFPNYSSELNVNALELDDSALYLCASSLAVNTEAFFGQGTRLTVV.

J is TRBJ1-1 and V is TRBV6-6; D gene unclear. Germline V CDR1 and CDR2: MNHNY, SVGAGI (reference sequence). V was shortened by 6 bases and J by 10 bases, with 24 bases between the two germline ends. CDR3 size: 15 residues. In nucleotides, the CDR3 is TGTGCCAGCAGCCCTGGTGACGCCGCCCCGGTAGGAGCTTTCTTT. It is translated as CASSPGDAAPVGAFF.

The chain combines TRBV6-1 with TRBJ1-2; TRBD1 matches 7 bases. The J segment lost 1 base and the V segment lost 1 base, leaving 6 bases of the junction unmatched. The germline V gene encodes CDR1 MNHNS and CDR2 SASEGT. This CDR3 is 16 amino acids long. CDR3 coding DNA: TGTGCCAGCAGTGAAGGGGCAGGGGGAATTAACTATGGCTACACCTTC. Translated: CASSEGAGGINYGYTF.

This clone was detected only once. This chain joins TRBV9 and TRBJ1-2, with D hard to call. The germline CDR1 and CDR2 sequences are SGDLS and YYNGEE. This CDR3 is built from 18 residues. Trimming removed 4 bases at V and 4 bases at J, with 26 bases between. CDR3 sequence reads: CASSPTVGDSLVGYGYTF. The DNA for the CDR3 is TGTGCCAGCAGCCCCACGGTCGGCGATTCGTTAGTTGGCTATGGCTACACCTTC.

This chain joins TRBV20-1 and TRBJ2-3, with D tentatively TRBD1 (5 bases). Germline V gene lookup returns CDR1 DFQATT and CDR2 SNEGSKA (reference sequence). This CDR3 is 15 amino acids long. The V gene lost 3 bases and the J gene lost 4 bases, with 17 bases spanning the gap. DNA for the CDR3: TGCAGTGCTAGTAACTTTCAGGGTACCGCAGATACGCAGTATTTT. This sequence encodes CSASNFQGTADTQYF.

This clone was recorded only once. The chain is built from TRBV18 and TRBJ2-3, with 10 positions matching TRBD2. Germline loops: CDR1 KGHSH, CDR2 LQKENI. Trimming at V came to 2 bases and at J to 2 bases, leaving 7 bases not matched to a gene. CDR3 length: 17 amino acids. DNA of the CDR3: TGTGCCAGCTCACCATTATCACTAGCGGGGACCACAGATACGCAGTATTTT. Residues: CASSPLSLAGTTDTQYF.

The rearrangement uses TRBV2 and TRBJ2-2; perhaps TRBD1 as D (5 bases). Trimming took 10 bases from V and 3 from J, leaving 12 bases between them. The CDR3 runs 13 residues. Looked up from germline, CDR1 is SNHLY and CDR2 is FYNNEI. The CDR3 bases are TGTGCCATCTTAAAGGGGTACACCGGGGAGCTGTTTTTT. Its translation is CAILKGYTGELFF.

The chain has TRBV27 and TRBJ1-1; D is uncertain. The germline CDR1 and CDR2 sequences are MNHEY and SMNVEV (reference sequence). This CDR3 is 14 amino acids long. Trimming cost V 3 bases and J 5 bases, with 13 bases left between them. CDR3 region: CASSFRGGGTEAFF. In nucleotides, the CDR3 is TGTGCCAGCAGTTTTCGGGGAGGAGGAACTGAAGCTTTCTTT.

The chain is built from TRBV3-1 (or the pseudogene TRBV3-2) and TRBJ1-5; D gene unclear. The germline CDR1 and CDR2 sequences are LGHDT and YNNKEL (reference sequence). V gave up 4 bases and J gave up 1 base, with 11 bases separating them. The CDR3 totals 15 residues. The CDR3 loop reads CASSPTVGSNQPQHF. CDR3 sequence (DNA): TGTGCCAGCAGCCCTACGGTCGGGAGCAATCAGCCCCAGCATTTT.

This chain connects TRBV19 to TRBJ1-1, with D possibly being TRBD1 (5 bases). The CDR3 runs to 13 residues. Trimming took 1 base from V and 5 from J, leaving 8 bases between them. Looked up from germline, CDR1 is LNHDA and CDR2 is SQIVND (reference sequence). The DNA for the CDR3 is TGTGCCAGTAGTATAGGGCCAGGGACTGAAGCTTTCTTT. This encodes CASSIGPGTEAFF.

This clone was counted once. This chain connects TRBV19 to TRBJ2-3; no reliable D call. The germline V gene has CDR1 LNHDA and CDR2 SQIVND (reference sequence). The length of the CDR3 is 13 residues. With 11 bases removed from V and 0 bases from J, the gap between germline ends came to 12 bases. CDR3 sequence (DNA): TGTGCCTCCAGGTACCAGAGCACAGATACGCAGTATTTT. The encoded protein is CASRYQSTDTQYF.

The chain has TRBV5-1 and TRBJ2-3, with 8 bases fitting TRBD2. Germline V gene data show CDR1 as SGHRS and CDR2 as YFSETQ. The CDR3 sequence is 14 residues long. Trimming removed 6 bases from V and 4 bases from J; junction bases left unmatched: 7. The CDR3 here is CASTVAGRADTQYF. CDR3 DNA sequence: TGCGCCAGCACCGTAGCGGGGAGGGCAGATACGCAGTATTTT. The variable domain in full, completed from reference TRBV5-1 and TRBJ2-3, reads KAGVTQTPRYLIKTRGQQVTLSCSPISGHRSVSWYQQTPGQGLQFLFEYFSETQRNKGNFPGRFSGRQFSNSRSEMNVSTLELGDSALYLCASTVAGRADTQYFGPGTRLTVL.

The chain has TRBV6-5 and TRBJ2-7; weak D call: TRBD2 (6 bases). Looked up from germline, CDR1 is MNHEY and CDR2 is SVGAGI. Trimming took off 8 bases at V and 7 bases at J, with 15 bases between the two ends. The CDR3 totals 12 residues. The CDR3 DNA reads TGTGCCAGCCGACGGGGGTTTGAAGAGCAGTACTTC. Its protein is CASRRGFEEQYF.

Here the CDR3 DNA reads TGTGCCAGCACCGAACCAGGCAGGGCTCAGCAGTACTTC. This translates into CASTEPGRAQQYF. The rearrangement links TRBV12-3 or TRBV12-4 to TRBJ2-7, with D possibly TRBD1 on 5 matching bases. V dropped 7 bases and J dropped 8 bases, with 18 bases sitting between them. The length of the CDR3 is 13 residues.

The V call is TRBV18, the J call TRBJ1-4; tentative D call: TRBD1 (5 bases). CDR3 size: 15 residues. Trimming pared 3 bases from V and 3 bases from J, leaving 11 bases between. Germline V gives CDR1 KGHSH, CDR2 LQKENI. The CDR3 is CASSPVGGANEKLFF. The CDR3 bases are TGTGCCAGCTCACCCGTCGGGGGGGCTAATGAAAAACTGTTTTTT.

The J gene is TRBJ1-4, the V gene TRBV6-1, with 8 bases aligning to TRBD1. With V trimmed by 4 bases and J by 8 bases, 6 bases remained unmatched. The CDR3 totals 14 residues. CDR1 and CDR2 from the germline V gene are MNHNS and SASEGT. CDR3 sequence: CASSVGQGSEKLFF. The DNA of the CDR3 is TGTGCCAGCAGTGTCGGACAGGGAAGCGAAAAACTGTTTTTT.

The chain recombines TRBV4-1 with TRBJ1-1; no firm D call. Trimming pared 3 bases from V and 1 base from J, leaving 9 bases between. CDR3 length: 14 residues. Germline V gene data show CDR1 as MGHRA and CDR2 as YSYEKL. CDR3 in amino acids: CASSHLGPNTEAFF. In DNA, the CDR3 is TGCGCCAGCAGCCACCTAGGACCGAACACTGAAGCTTTCTTT.

The V gene is TRBV6-1, the J gene TRBJ2-5; 9 bases fit TRBD2. The CDR3 is made up of 15 amino acids. The junction had 7 bases not matched to a gene; V was cut back by 3 bases and J by 5 bases. CDR1 and CDR2 (germline): MNHNS, SASEGT. Written as DNA, the CDR3 is TGTGCCAGCAGTGAGGGCGGGGGGGCCATGGAGACCCAGTACTTC. This sequence encodes CASSEGGGAMETQYF.

V is TRBV6-5 and J is TRBJ2-5; D could derive from TRBD1 or TRBD2 (5 bases each). Between the trimmed V and J ends, which lost 9 bases and 3 bases, there was a span of 14 bases. This CDR3 region has 13 residues. Germline V gives CDR1 MNHEY, CDR2 SVGAGI. CDR3 DNA: TGTGCCAGTACCACCGGGACCAAAGAGACCCAGTACTTC. It specifies CASTTGTKETQYF.

The chain is built from TRBV4-1 and TRBJ1-5; D is perhaps TRBD1 (5 bases). The CDR3 runs to 15 residues. Germline V gene data show CDR1 as MGHRA and CDR2 as YSYEKL. The V end was cut by 0 bases, the J end by 1 base, with 7 bases between. CDR3 residues: CASSQDQGSNQPQHF. DNA of the CDR3: TGCGCCAGCAGCCAAGATCAGGGCAGCAATCAGCCCCAGCATTTT.

The chain carries TRBV13 and TRBJ2-1; D is unclear. The CDR3 runs to 12 residues. The germline V gene has CDR1 PRHDT and CDR2 FYEKMQ (reference sequence). Trimming removed 5 bases at V and 7 bases at J, with 9 bases between. CDR3 protein: CASSPQLNEQFF. CDR3 nucleotide sequence: TGTGCCAGCAGCCCCCAGTTGAATGAGCAGTTCTTC. Looking up the rest from reference TRBV13 and TRBJ2-1 gives the full variable domain: AAGVIQSPRHLIKEKRETATLKCYPIPRHDTVYWYQQGPGQDPQFLISFYEKMQSDKGSIPDRFSAQQFSDYHSELNMSSLELGDSALYFCASSPQLNEQFFGPGTRLTVL.

Details on this clone: Distinct nucleotide sequences in the sample also encode this CDR3. The rearrangement uses TRBV5-1 and TRBJ1-1; 9 bases match TRBD1. With 2 bases clipped from V and 5 bases from J, the junction kept 7 bases outside the gene matches. There are 15 residues in the CDR3. Germline lookup yields CDR1 SGHRS and CDR2 YFSETQ. The DNA of the CDR3 is TGCGCCAGCAGCTTAGGGACAGGGAGGGGTACTGAAGCTTTCTTT. Protein sequence: CASSLGTGRGTEAFF.

The chain employs TRBV4-1 and TRBJ1-1; D uncertain. Trimming removed 4 bases from V and 1 base from J, with 19 bases in between. Looked up from germline, CDR1 is MGHRA and CDR2 is YSYEKL. The CDR3 spans 17 residues. The CDR3 reads CASSPGGLETQNTEAFF. Written as DNA, the CDR3 is TGCGCCAGCAGCCCAGGAGGATTGGAGACACAGAACACTGAAGCTTTCTTT.

V usage is TRBV13 and J usage is TRBJ2-7; maybe TRBD2 (5 bases). The CDR3 is made up of 16 amino acids. V shed 0 bases and J shed 6 bases, with 18 bases lying between them. Germline V lookup: CDR1 PRHDT, CDR2 FYEKMQ (reference sequence). The DNA of the CDR3 is TGTGCCAGCAGCTTAGGCCTTATGGGGAGAAACAGCGAGCAGTACTTC. Its translation: CASSLGLMGRNSEQYF.